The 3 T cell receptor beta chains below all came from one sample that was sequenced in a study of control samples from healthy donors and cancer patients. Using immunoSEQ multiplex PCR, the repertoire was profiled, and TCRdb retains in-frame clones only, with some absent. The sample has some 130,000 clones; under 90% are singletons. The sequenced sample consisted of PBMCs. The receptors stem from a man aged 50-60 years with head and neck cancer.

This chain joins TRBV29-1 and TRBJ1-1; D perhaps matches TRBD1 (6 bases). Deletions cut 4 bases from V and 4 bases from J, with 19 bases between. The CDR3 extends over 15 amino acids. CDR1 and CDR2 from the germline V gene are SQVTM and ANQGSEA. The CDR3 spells CSVVAGRGSGTEAFF. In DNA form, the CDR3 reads TGCAGCGTTGTTGCCGGCAGGGGTTCGGGCACTGAAGCTTTCTTT.

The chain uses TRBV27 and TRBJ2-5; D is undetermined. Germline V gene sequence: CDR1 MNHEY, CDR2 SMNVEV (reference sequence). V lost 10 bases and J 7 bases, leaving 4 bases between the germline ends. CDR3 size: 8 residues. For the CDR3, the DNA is TGTGCCACTTTGACCCAGTACTTC. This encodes CATLTQYF.

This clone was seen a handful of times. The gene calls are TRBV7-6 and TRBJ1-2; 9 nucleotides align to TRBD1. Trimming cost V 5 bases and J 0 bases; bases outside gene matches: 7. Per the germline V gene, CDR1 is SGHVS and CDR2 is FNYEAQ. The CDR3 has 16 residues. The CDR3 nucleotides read TGTGCCAGCAGCCTCGGGACAGGGCCATCTAACTATGGCTACACCTTC. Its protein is CASSLGTGPSNYGYTF.